The subject of this entry is one T cell receptor beta chain. This entry is derived from a study of blood T cell repertoires in COVID-19. Background on the study: T cells, B-cell-depleted T cells, or PBMCs supplied cDNA or gDNA.

Trimming cost V 6 bases and J 1 base; bases outside gene matches: 4. This CDR3 comprises 13 residues. The germline CDR1 and CDR2 sequences are SQVTM and ANQGSEA. TCRdb keeps only in-frame clones here, not all; method: immunoSEQ multiplex PCR. This sample has some 38,000 clones, with approximately 78% found just once. Sequencing was performed on peripheral blood. The source is a man between 60 and 70 years old in a cohort sampled during active COVID-19. The V call is TRBV29-1, the J call TRBJ2-3; 7 bases fit TRBD2. CDR3 residues: CSVGGGGTDTQYF. The CDR3 nucleotides are TGCAGCGTAGGCGGGGGTGGCACAGATACGCAGTATTTT.